This T cell receptor (beta chain) stems from a study of T cells in Graves' hyperthyroidism and ophthalmopathy. The investigators amplified TCR beta CDR3 regions from RNA transcripts. HTBI primers drove first-round RT-PCR of the TCR CDR3. TCRdb reanalysed the multiplex PCR reads using MiXCR and keeps one entry per CDR3 protein. Among 330,000 or so distinct CDR3 sequences listed, 15% to 20% were seen once. V was trimmed by 6 bases and J by 5 bases, leaving 14 bases between them. Germline loops: CDR1 SNHLY, CDR2 FYNNEI. This CDR3 contains 14 residues. J is TRBJ2-1 and V is TRBV2; TRBD2 is a possible D gene (6 bases). The sequence came from a woman between 40 and 55 years old with Graves' ophthalmopathy. The source material was blood. This CDR3 reads CASRYLALDNEQFF. CDR3 DNA sequence: TGTGCCAGCAGGTACCTAGCGTTAGACAATGAGCAGTTCTTC.